The entry that follows covers one TCR beta chain sequence. Germline V gives CDR1 SNHLY, CDR2 FYNNEI. The CDR3 spans 11 residues. The V end was cut by 7 bases, the J end by 7 bases, with 10 bases between. The sample originates from a study of blood T cell repertoires in COVID-19. Study-level background: The study drew acute and convalescent COVID-19 samples from the United States, Italy and Spain. T cells, B-cell-depleted T cells, or PBMCs supplied cDNA or gDNA.

TCRdb's table, derived via immunoSEQ multiplex PCR, lists solely in-frame clones and lacks some. The sample records roughly 380,000 clones, approximately 89% being singletons. Seattle's enrolled individuals joined amid active infection and were then monitored longitudinally. This receptor was taken from a woman aged 40 to 55 with COVID-19, enrolled during active disease. The chain joins TRBV2 to TRBJ1-1; unclear D gene. Sequencing was performed on peripheral blood. The CDR3 here is CASTFIGEAFF. In DNA, the CDR3 is TGTGCCAGCACCTTCATCGGTGAAGCTTTCTTT.